Below are 26 T cell receptor beta chains sequenced from a single sample in a study of T cells after yellow fever vaccination. One entry per CDR3 protein, called by TCRdb with MiXCR from the 5' RACE reads. Of around 110,000 distinct CDR3 sequences detected, 7% to 8.5% appear once; the ten largest clones hold about 25%. Here the sequenced sample was CD8+ T cells sorted from PBMCs, taken 45 days after the yellow fever booster vaccination. The source of these receptors is a man under 40 who received the YFV17D yellow fever vaccine.

There are many counts of this clonotype. The rearrangement joins TRBV10-3 to TRBJ1-1, with no clear D. V lost 4 bases and J 1 base, leaving 7 bases between the germline ends. This CDR3 region has 13 residues. The germline V gene encodes CDR1 ENHRY and CDR2 SYGVKD. CDR3 sequence reads: CAISVSANTEAFF. CDR3 DNA sequence: TGTGCCATCAGTGTCTCAGCGAACACTGAAGCTTTCTTT.

This chain links TRBV20-1 with TRBJ2-7; 8 nucleotides agree with TRBD2. Trimming at V came to 0 bases and at J to 4 bases, leaving 11 bases not matched to a gene. The germline V gene encodes CDR1 DFQATT and CDR2 SNEGSKA (reference sequence). The CDR3 has 16 amino acids. CDR3 in DNA: TGCAGTGCTAGAGATCGGAGAAGCGGGAGCGTTTACGAGCAGTACTTC. It encodes CSARDRRSGSVYEQYF.

This clonotype was counted ten times or more. V and J are TRBV2 and TRBJ2-2, with D possibly matching TRBD1 (5 bases). This CDR3 comprises 14 residues. Germline CDR1 and CDR2: SNHLY and FYNNEI. V was cut by 6 bases and J by 3 bases, with 11 bases left in between. The CDR3 nucleotides are TGTGCCAGCAGGGCCGGACATTACACCGGGGAGCTGTTTTTT. Translating it yields CASRAGHYTGELFF. Full variable domain (rest looked up from reference TRBV2 and TRBJ2-2): EPEVTQTPSHQVTQMGQEVILRCVPISNHLYFYWYRQILGQKVEFLVSFYNNEISEKSEIFDDQFSVERPDGSNFTLKIRSTKLEDSAMYFCASRAGHYTGELFFGEGSRLTVL.

In this sample, this clonotype turned up many times. CDR3 coding DNA: TGTGCCAGCAGTTTAGCAGAGTACAATGAGCAGTTCTTC. It encodes CASSLAEYNEQFF. The J gene is TRBJ2-1, the V gene TRBV12-3 or TRBV12-4, with D uncertain. The V gene lost 0 bases and the J gene lost 4 bases, with 4 bases spanning the gap. The CDR3 has 13 amino acids.

With respect to this clonotype: This clone may be a read error of a much larger clone one base away. The chain is built from TRBV6-5 and TRBJ2-1; D is possibly TRBD1 (6 bases). The CDR3 has 18 amino acids. Germline-derived CDR1 and CDR2 are MNHEY and SVGAGI. The CDR3 loop reads CASTYSSIRDILNNEQFF. The CDR3 nucleotides read TGTGCCAGCACTTACTCGAGCATCCGGGACATCCTTAACAATGAGCAGTTCTTC.

This clonotype has a count of ten or more. The chain carries TRBV14 and TRBJ2-1; D remains ambiguous. Germline CDR1 reads SGHDN; CDR2 reads FVKESK. V gave up 2 bases and J gave up 5 bases, with 1 base separating them. CDR3 length: 11 residues. CDR3 loop: CASSQNNEQFF. CDR3 nucleotides: TGTGCCAGCAGCCAAAACAATGAGCAGTTCTTC.

This clonotype was observed a handful of times. The rearrangement joins TRBV29-1 to TRBJ1-2; no clear D gene. The CDR3 contains 14 residues. Germline loops: CDR1 SQVTM, CDR2 ANQGSEA. V lost 3 bases and J lost 0, with 11 bases in between. CDR3 sequence: CSVEVAGANYGYTF. In DNA, the CDR3 is TGCAGCGTTGAGGTGGCGGGAGCTAACTATGGCTACACCTTC.

This clonotype was found many times. This chain connects TRBV20-1 to TRBJ2-5; D unresolved. Germline loops: CDR1 DFQATT, CDR2 SNEGSKA (reference sequence). The V end was cut by 3 bases, the J end by 1 base, with 6 bases between. The CDR3 length is 12 residues. CDR3 sequence: CSAREPQETQYF. In nucleotides, the CDR3 is TGCAGTGCTAGGGAGCCCCAAGAGACCCAGTACTTC.

This clonotype occurred many times. This rearrangement joins TRBV19 to TRBJ2-1; TRBD1 or TRBD2 may be the D gene (5 bases each). This CDR3 comprises 14 residues. The germline gives CDR1 LNHDA, CDR2 SQIVND (reference sequence). With 3 bases removed from V and 7 bases from J, the gap between germline ends came to 13 bases. The CDR3 DNA reads as TGTGCCAGTAGTATGGGACGTGGCATTAATGAGCAGTTCTTC. Amino acids: CASSMGRGINEQFF.

The sample holds many counts of this clonotype. V and J are TRBV12-3 or TRBV12-4 and TRBJ1-5; TRBD1 aligns across 10 bases. This CDR3 has 14 residues. The V and J ends lost 8 bases and 5 bases, in that order; junction bases with no gene match: 6. DNA of the CDR3: TGTGCCAGCTCCGGGACAGGGGCGGATCAGCCCCAGCATTTT. Protein: CASSGTGADQPQHF.

In its sample, this clonotype was seen a few times. The chain carries TRBV20-1 and TRBJ2-2; D not certain. With 0 bases removed from V and 6 bases from J, the gap between germline ends came to 17 bases. The CDR3 loop spans 16 amino acids. Germline V gene sequence: CDR1 DFQATT, CDR2 SNEGSKA (reference sequence). Here the CDR3 reads CSARDVGRVNPGELFF. CDR3 nucleotide sequence: TGCAGTGCTAGAGATGTTGGTAGGGTCAACCCCGGGGAGCTGTTTTTT.

There are many counts of this clonotype. V is TRBV5-4 and J is TRBJ1-1, with a tentative D call TRBD1 (5 bases). Trimming removed 2 bases from V and 6 bases from J, with 17 bases in between. This CDR3 spans 15 amino acids. Germline V CDR1 and CDR2: SGHNT, YYREEE (reference sequence). DNA of the CDR3: TGTGCCAGCAGCTTCTGGCTCGGCCAGGGCGCTGAAGCTTTCTTT. Protein: CASSFWLGQGAEAFF.

This clonotype was detected many times. The chain is built from TRBV27 and TRBJ1-1, with 9 bases fitting TRBD1. The germline CDR1 and CDR2 sequences are MNHEY and SMNVEV (reference sequence). V lost 0 bases to trimming and J lost 3 bases; unmatched junction nucleotides: 2. This CDR3 region has 15 residues. This CDR3 reads CASSLSGQGYTEAFF. In DNA, the CDR3 is TGTGCCAGCAGTTTATCGGGACAGGGTTACACTGAAGCTTTCTTT.

This clonotype came up many times. The chain is built from TRBV4-3 and TRBJ2-7; weak D call: TRBD2 (5 bases). From germline, CDR1 is LGHNA and CDR2 YSLEER. V lost 3 bases and J 0 bases, leaving 6 bases between the germline ends. CDR3 length: 13 amino acids. DNA of the CDR3: TGCGCCAGCAGCCACGGACTCTCCTACGAGCAGTACTTC. Its protein product is CASSHGLSYEQYF.

This clonotype was seen many times. The chain is built from TRBV12-3 or TRBV12-4 and TRBJ1-5, with D unresolved. Trimming removed 3 bases from V and 11 bases from J, with 11 bases in between. The CDR3 has 12 residues. CDR3 amino acids: CASSFPLNAQHF. CDR3 DNA: TGTGCCAGCAGTTTCCCCCTGAATGCCCAGCATTTT.

This chain's CDR3 is CASSYGQGISYEQYF. The CDR3 DNA sequence: TGTGCCAGCAGTTATGGCCAGGGGATCTCCTACGAGCAGTACTTC. This chain uses TRBV6-5 with TRBJ2-7; D possibly corresponds to TRBD1 (6 bases). CDR3 length: 15 amino acids. Looked up from germline, CDR1 is MNHEY and CDR2 is SVGAGI. The V and J ends lost 3 bases and 0 bases respectively, with 12 bases between them.

This clonotype has a count of ten or more. The rearrangement joins TRBV29-1 to TRBJ2-7; D remains unclear. This CDR3 has 12 amino acids. V was pared by 6 bases and J by 0 bases, with 9 bases between. Germline V gene sequence: CDR1 SQVTM, CDR2 ANQGSEA. This CDR3 is CSVVYPSYEQYF. DNA for the CDR3: TGCAGCGTCGTCTACCCCTCCTACGAGCAGTACTTC.

The sample holds many counts of this clonotype. The chain uses TRBV29-1 and TRBJ2-7; D perhaps matches TRBD1 (5 bases). Germline V lookup: CDR1 SQVTM, CDR2 ANQGSEA. The V end lost 3 bases, the J end lost 2 bases, and 11 bases lay between the germline ends. This CDR3 region has 13 residues. The CDR3 reads CSVDTGQAYEQYF. CDR3 sequence (DNA): TGCAGCGTTGATACCGGACAAGCCTACGAGCAGTACTTC.

With respect to this clonotype: With a much larger clone just one base away, this may be a read error. The chain joins TRBV7-2 to TRBJ2-7, with no clear D. Germline V lookup: CDR1 SGHTA, CDR2 FQGNSA. V lost 3 bases and J lost 1, with 7 bases in between. The CDR3 runs to 13 residues. The CDR3 nucleotides read TGTGCCAGCAGCTTTCCTTTGTCCTACGAGCAGTACTTC. Translated: CASSFPLSYEQYF.

The V gene is TRBV13, the J gene TRBJ1-6; D gene unclear. With 0 bases removed from V and 10 bases from J, the gap between germline ends came to 7 bases. From germline, CDR1 is PRHDT and CDR2 FYEKMQ (reference sequence). This CDR3 has 13 amino acids. DNA for the CDR3: TGTGCCAGCAGCTTAGGCCCGGGATCACCCCTCCACTTT. This encodes CASSLGPGSPLHF.

This clonotype was seen at least ten times. V and J are TRBV6-2 or TRBV6-3 and TRBJ2-3; no firm D call. V was shortened by 5 bases and J by 2 bases, with 5 bases between the two germline ends. The CDR3 loop spans 12 amino acids. CDR1 and CDR2 from the germline V gene are MNHEY and SVGEGT. The CDR3 loop is CASSIYTDTQYF. CDR3 in DNA: TGTGCCAGCAGTATATACACAGATACGCAGTATTTT.

This clonotype has ten or more counts. The chain has TRBV6-6 and TRBJ1-1, with a tentative D call TRBD1 (5 bases). V was trimmed by 7 bases and J by 8 bases, leaving 11 bases between them. The CDR3 spans 11 residues. Per germline, CDR1 MNHNY and CDR2 SVGAGI (reference sequence). CDR3 in amino acids: CASTPNREAFF. CDR3 nucleotide sequence: TGTGCCAGCACCCCTAACAGGGAAGCTTTCTTT.

The chain has TRBV7-2 and TRBJ2-7; 10 bases agree with TRBD2. The CDR3 loop spans 17 amino acids. Germline CDR1 SGHTA, CDR2 FQGNSA. The V and J ends lost 5 bases and 5 bases, in that order; junction bases with no gene match: 15. This CDR3 reads CASSGNLGLAGANEQYF. CDR3 in DNA: TGTGCCAGCAGCGGCAACTTAGGGCTAGCGGGAGCCAACGAGCAGTACTTC.

CDR3 region: CASSSLQGKNTEAFF. For the CDR3, the DNA is TGTGCCAGCAGTTCGTTACAGGGGAAGAACACTGAAGCTTTCTTT. The rearrangement joins TRBV6-2 or TRBV6-3 to TRBJ1-1; 7 nucleotides align to TRBD1. The germline V gene encodes CDR1 MNHEY and CDR2 SVGEGT. The J segment lost 1 base and the V segment lost 4 bases, leaving 6 bases of the junction unmatched. The CDR3 consists of 15 residues.

Regarding this clonotype: A clone one base away is much larger, so this may be a read error. The V and J genes are TRBV11-1 and TRBJ1-2; 8 positions agree with TRBD1. V shed 4 bases and J 4 bases; nucleotides not matched to a gene: 8. CDR1 and CDR2 from the germline V gene are SGHAT and FQDESV (reference sequence). This CDR3 is 15 amino acids long. The CDR3 sequence: CASSYRTGTIYGYTF. For the CDR3, the DNA is TGTGCCAGCAGCTACAGGACAGGGACTATCTATGGCTACACCTTC.

This clonotype was detected many times. The rearrangement uses TRBV14 and TRBJ2-1, with 9 bases matching TRBD1. The V segment lost 4 bases and the J segment 5 bases; nucleotides outside the gene matches: 6. CDR1 is SGHDN, CDR2 FVKESK, per germline. The CDR3 is 15 amino acids. The CDR3 DNA reads TGTGCCAGCAGCCCTCAACAGGGGGCACACAATGAGCAGTTCTTC. It specifies CASSPQQGAHNEQFF.